These T cell receptor beta chains were read from a single sample in a study of T-cell memory formation after mild COVID-19. TCRdb used MiXCR to reprocess the 5' RACE reads, holding one entry per CDR3 protein. The sample lists over 150,000 distinct CDR3 sequences; roughly 13% were seen once. Specimen: PBMCs or a T cell subset sorted from them (not recorded which). The receptor source for this set is a man younger than 35 who had mild COVID-19 (a few samples of this study predate the infection). Cell type and time point are not known. Both conserved end residues are part of each CDR3. Each record gives: CDR3 length, J gene, V gene, CDR3 protein.

18 TRBJ2-1 TRBV6-2/TRBV6-3 CASSYPGLAGGPYNEQFF
15 TRBJ2-1 TRBV7-3 CASSLIAGGPSEQFF
14 TRBJ1-5 TRBV20-1 CSAGPPAGSQPQHF
13 TRBJ2-7 TRBV28 CASSYPGTRRQYF
13 TRBJ2-5 TRBV29-1 CSVNSPIWETQYF
16 TRBJ2-5 TRBV4-3 CASSQGDRGSVETQYF
14 TRBJ1-1 TRBV5-1 CASSMDGMNTEAFF
15 TRBJ1-5 TRBV27 CASLPGQGVGQPQHF
14 TRBJ2-3 TRBV2 CASGRSVDTDTQYF
15 TRBJ1-1 TRBV18 CASSSRQGRNTEAFF
13 TRBJ1-2 TRBV5-5 CASSPWATDGYTF
14 TRBJ1-2 TRBV2 CASSDLTASYGYTF
14 TRBJ1-4 TRBV20-1 CSARGGGENEKLFF
14 TRBJ2-5 TRBV15 CATSREDVTETQYF
16 TRBJ2-6 TRBV7-9 CASIEGGNSGANVLTF
13 TRBJ1-1 TRBV20-1 CSARSNWATEAFF
13 TRBJ2-3 TRBV6-1 CASSDQGTDTQYF
14 TRBJ1-1 TRBV4-3 CASNAGREDTEAFF
15 TRBJ2-5 TRBV4-2 CASGTSGPYQETQYF
15 TRBJ1-6 TRBV27 CASSTRTGRNSPLHF
16 TRBJ2-5 TRBV7-2 CASSPRGLAGTETQYF
11 TRBJ2-3 TRBV2 CASSEVDTQYF